Listed below are T cell receptor beta chains from one sample, sequenced in a study of response to subunit inactivated influenza vaccine. One entry per CDR3 protein results from TCRdb running MiXCR on the RT-PCR reads. The sample lists about 520,000 distinct CDR3 sequences; 6.5% to 8% were seen once. Sequencing was performed on PBMCs from blood, taken about 24 months after vaccination. The receptors here all came from a man between 45 and 75 years old who received an inactivated influenza vaccine. The CDR3 runs from the conserved cysteine through the conserved F or W. The order of the fields is D gene, clone size, V gene, J gene, CDR3 DNA, CDR3 protein. A D gene is named only where the DNA matches it firmly. Only some rows state a clone size, as once, few, many or a class for expanded clones.

D: -; size: -; V: TRBV4-2; J: TRBJ2-3; DNA: TGTGCCAGCAGACCGAGTGCGAGCTACACAGATACGCAGTATTTT; CDR3: CASRPSASYTDTQYF
D: -; size: many; V: TRBV4-1; J: TRBJ2-7; DNA: TGCGCCAGCAGCCACAACAGGGCCGCAAGCCTCCTACGTCGCGAGCAGTACTTC; CDR3: CASSHNRAASLLRREQYF
D: TRBD1; size: -; V: TRBV12-3/TRBV12-4; J: TRBJ2-7; DNA: TGTGCCAGCAGTTTAGCTAACAGGGGAAGTATCTACGAGCAGTACTTC; CDR3: CASSLANRGSIYEQYF
D: -; size: -; V: TRBV7-9; J: TRBJ1-4; DNA: TGTGCCAGCAGCTCAGGGGTAACTAATGAAAAACTGTTTTTT; CDR3: CASSSGVTNEKLFF
D: -; size: few; V: TRBV7-2; J: TRBJ1-2; DNA: TGTGCCAGCAGCTTAGAAACACAGAACTATGGCTACACCTTC; CDR3: CASSLETQNYGYTF
D: TRBD1; size: -; V: TRBV7-9; J: TRBJ1-1; DNA: TGTGCCAGCAGCTTTGACAGGGGATCGAACACTGAAGCTTTCTTT; CDR3: CASSFDRGSNTEAFF
D: -; size: few; V: TRBV24-1; J: TRBJ1-2; DNA: TGTGCCACCAGTGACTCCGACAGCGATACTAACTATGGCTACACCTTC; CDR3: CATSDSDSDTNYGYTF
D: TRBD2; size: few; V: TRBV6-1; J: TRBJ2-2; DNA: TGTGCCAGCAGTGGACTAGCGGGGAACACCGGGGAGCTGTTTTTT; CDR3: CASSGLAGNTGELFF
D: -; size: many; V: TRBV12-3/TRBV12-4; J: TRBJ2-3; DNA: TGTGCCAGCAGCCCCGGCAGGGGATTTACAGATACGCAGTATTTT; CDR3: CASSPGRGFTDTQYF
D: -; size: many; V: TRBV7-8; J: TRBJ1-1; DNA: TGTGCCAGCAGCTTAGAACCCGTGGGGGCTGAAGCTTTCTTT; CDR3: CASSLEPVGAEAFF
D: -; size: few; V: TRBV30; J: TRBJ2-7; DNA: TGTGCCTGGAGTGTAATACGGGGGGAGCAGTACTTC; CDR3: CAWSVIRGEQYF
D: -; size: -; V: TRBV6-2/TRBV6-3; J: TRBJ1-1; DNA: TGTGCCAGCAGTTACCGAACAGGGCGGCTGCCTGAAGCTTTCTTT; CDR3: CASSYRTGRLPEAFF
D: -; size: few; V: TRBV14; J: TRBJ1-6; DNA: TGTGCCAGCAGGTTTGGGGGAGGGAATTCACCCCTCCACTTT; CDR3: CASRFGGGNSPLHF
D: TRBD2; size: -; V: TRBV7-6; J: TRBJ2-3; DNA: TGTGCCAGCAGCTTAGGGGCTAGCGGGAGAGGGATCGCAGATACGCAGTATTTT; CDR3: CASSLGASGRGIADTQYF
D: -; size: -; V: TRBV15; J: TRBJ1-1; DNA: TGTGCCACCAGCAGAGGGGGAGTGAACACTGAAGCTTTCTTT; CDR3: CATSRGGVNTEAFF
D: TRBD1; size: few; V: TRBV2; J: TRBJ2-7; DNA: TGTGCCAGCAGTGATGGGACAGGAACCTACGAGCAGTACTTC; CDR3: CASSDGTGTYEQYF
D: -; size: few; V: TRBV4-2; J: TRBJ2-5; DNA: TGTGCCAGCAGCCAAGACCCAGGGTTCCAAGAGACCCAGTACTTC; CDR3: CASSQDPGFQETQYF
D: -; size: -; V: TRBV11-2; J: TRBJ1-4; DNA: TGTGCCAGCACCGACGGGACAACGGAAAAACTGTTTTTT; CDR3: CASTDGTTEKLFF
D: TRBD1; size: many; V: TRBV29-1; J: TRBJ1-3; DNA: TGCACCCGGGACAGCAAGACTGGAAACACCATATATTTT; CDR3: CTRDSKTGNTIYF
D: TRBD2; size: few; V: TRBV2; J: TRBJ2-3; DNA: TGTGCCAGCAGTCTTTTACTAGCGTCTAGCACAGATACGCAGTATTTT; CDR3: CASSLLLASSTDTQYF
D: -; size: few; V: TRBV20-1; J: TRBJ2-3; DNA: TGCAGTGCTAGCGGGAGCGAACTTAGCACAGATACGCAGTATTTT; CDR3: CSASGSELSTDTQYF
D: TRBD1; size: few; V: TRBV10-3; J: TRBJ1-2; DNA: TGTGCCACCCGTCCCACGACAGGGCTCTATGGCTACACCTTC; CDR3: CATRPTTGLYGYTF